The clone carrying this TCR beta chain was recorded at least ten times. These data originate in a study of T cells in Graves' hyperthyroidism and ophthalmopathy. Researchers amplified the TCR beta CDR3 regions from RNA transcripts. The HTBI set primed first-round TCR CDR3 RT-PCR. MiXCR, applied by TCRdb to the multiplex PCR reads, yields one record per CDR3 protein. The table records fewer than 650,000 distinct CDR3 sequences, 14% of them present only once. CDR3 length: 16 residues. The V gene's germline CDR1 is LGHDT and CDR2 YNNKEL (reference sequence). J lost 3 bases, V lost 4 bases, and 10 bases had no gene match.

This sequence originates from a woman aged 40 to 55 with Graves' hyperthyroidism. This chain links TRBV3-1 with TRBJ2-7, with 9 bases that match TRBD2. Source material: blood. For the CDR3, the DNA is TGTGCCAGCAGCCCCACCGGGGGGCGGGAGGGCTACGAGCAGTACTTC. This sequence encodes CASSPTGGREGYEQYF.